The entry below gives a single T cell receptor (beta chain) sequence along with its context. Antigen: not known. This sample is part of a study of cytomegalovirus exposure and HLA in healthy donors. Study-level findings and limits: Another analysis was done later, and it associated 16,951 TCR beta sequences with HLA alleles at 0.05 false discovery rate. Rare sequences made up most TCRs, while some public TCRs were found in many donors. In most subjects, TCR beta sequences reportedly gave accurate predictions of HLA-A and HLA-B alleles.

The J segment lost 4 bases and the V segment lost 6 bases, leaving 2 bases of the junction unmatched. The CDR3 extends over 15 amino acids. Germline CDR1 reads MRHNA; CDR2 reads SNTAGT. The study ran its PCR with 60 Vbeta and 13 Jbeta primers. Only in-frame clones appear in the TCRdb table, and some are missing; sequencing was by immunoSEQ multiplex PCR. The sample holds about 67,000 clones; roughly 80% are singletons and the top ten take 2.5% to 3.5%. The rearrangement joins TRBV6-4 to TRBJ2-1, with 14 bases aligning to TRBD2. The sequence was obtained from a woman aged 25-40 years in good health and CMV-seronegative. The material sequenced was PBMCs. CDR3 in DNA: TGTGCCAGCAGCCGGACTAGCGGGGGGTACAATGAGCAGTTCTTC. It translates to CASSRTSGGYNEQFF.